The 3 T cell receptor beta chains listed next were all sequenced from one sample in a study of Ad26.COV2.S vaccination and SARS-CoV-2 variants. Generated by immunoSEQ multiplex PCR, the TCRdb table keeps only in-frame clones and is missing some. Altogether around 380,000 clones are present, 88% being singletons, with the ten largest covering roughly 3%. The treatment was: some 20 received Ad26.COV2.S at low or high dose, single or two shots; several received placebo; per-sample allocation not given. The study sampled participants on day 63 after the first vaccine or placebo injection. The specimen comprised peripheral blood, sampled in a trial of Ad26.COV2.S vaccine versus placebo. The receptors originated from a person aged 18-65 years who received the Ad26.COV2.S COVID-19 vaccine or a placebo.

This chain joins TRBV25-1 and TRBJ2-1; D may be TRBD2 (5 bases). The V end was cut by 6 bases, the J end by 0 bases, with 9 bases between. The CDR3 loop spans 14 amino acids. The germline CDR1 and CDR2 sequences are MGHDK and SYGVNS. For the CDR3, the DNA is TGTGCCAGCAGGCGGGCGGGCTCCTACAATGAGCAGTTCTTC. It codes for CASRRAGSYNEQFF.

The rearrangement links TRBV30 to TRBJ1-6; TRBD1 is a possible D gene (5 bases). Germline V gives CDR1 GTSNPN, CDR2 SVGIG (reference sequence). V was cut by 5 bases and J by 9 bases, with 14 bases left in between. The CDR3 extends over 13 amino acids. CDR3 loop: CAWGIREGSPLHF. Here the CDR3 DNA reads TGTGCCTGGGGGATCAGGGAGGGTTCACCCCTCCACTTT.

The gene calls are TRBV15 and TRBJ2-2, with D possibly matching TRBD1 (6 bases). Trimming left V 8 bases short and J 5 bases short, with 9 bases between. This CDR3 is built from 12 residues. Germline V gene lookup returns CDR1 LNHNV and CDR2 YYDKDF (reference sequence). This chain's CDR3 is CATAGVTGELFF. DNA of the CDR3: TGTGCCACCGCAGGGGTTACCGGGGAGCTGTTTTTT.